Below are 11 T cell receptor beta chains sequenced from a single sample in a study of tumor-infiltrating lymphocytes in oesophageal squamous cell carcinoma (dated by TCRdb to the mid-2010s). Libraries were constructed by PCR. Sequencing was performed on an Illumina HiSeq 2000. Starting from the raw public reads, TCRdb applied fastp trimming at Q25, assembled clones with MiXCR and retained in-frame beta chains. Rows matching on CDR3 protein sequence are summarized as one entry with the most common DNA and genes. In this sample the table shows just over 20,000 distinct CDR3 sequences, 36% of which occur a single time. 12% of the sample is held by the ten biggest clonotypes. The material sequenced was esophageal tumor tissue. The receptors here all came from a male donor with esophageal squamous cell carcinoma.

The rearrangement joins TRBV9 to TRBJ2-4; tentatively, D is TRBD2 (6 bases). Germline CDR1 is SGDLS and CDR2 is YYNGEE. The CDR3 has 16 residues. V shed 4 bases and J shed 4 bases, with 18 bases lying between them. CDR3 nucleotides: TGTGCCAGCAGCCCCGAGGGCTATGCGGGAAAAAACATTCAGTACTTC. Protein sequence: CASSPEGYAGKNIQYF.

The DNA of the CDR3 is TGCGCCAGCAGCTTGGACGCGACTAGCGGGAGCACAGATACGCAGTATTTT. This sequence encodes CASSLDATSGSTDTQYF. The chain employs TRBV5-1 and TRBJ2-3; 10 bases line up with TRBD2. CDR1 and CDR2 (germline): SGHRS, YFSETQ. The CDR3 runs 17 residues. The ends lost 0 bases at V and 0 bases at J; junction bases unmatched: 4.

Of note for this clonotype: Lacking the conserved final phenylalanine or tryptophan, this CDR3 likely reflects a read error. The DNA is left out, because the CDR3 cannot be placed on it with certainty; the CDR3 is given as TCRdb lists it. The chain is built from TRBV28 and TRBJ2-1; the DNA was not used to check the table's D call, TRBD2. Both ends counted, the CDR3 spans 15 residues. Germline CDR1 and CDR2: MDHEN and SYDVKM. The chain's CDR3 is CASSLERNRGYTFGS.

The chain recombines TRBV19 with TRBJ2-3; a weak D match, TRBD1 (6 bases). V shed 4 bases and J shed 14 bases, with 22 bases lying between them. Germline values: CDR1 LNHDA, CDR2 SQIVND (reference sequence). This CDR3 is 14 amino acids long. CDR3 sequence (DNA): TGTGCCAGTAGTACCTACAGGGTTACCGGGGAGCTGTATTTT. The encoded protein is CASSTYRVTGELYF.

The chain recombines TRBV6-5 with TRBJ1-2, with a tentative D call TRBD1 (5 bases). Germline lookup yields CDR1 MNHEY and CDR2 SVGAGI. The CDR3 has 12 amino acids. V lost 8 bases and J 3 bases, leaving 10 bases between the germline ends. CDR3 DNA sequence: TGTGCCAGCGGTGGGGGTTACTATGGCTACACCTTC. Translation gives CASGGGYYGYTF.

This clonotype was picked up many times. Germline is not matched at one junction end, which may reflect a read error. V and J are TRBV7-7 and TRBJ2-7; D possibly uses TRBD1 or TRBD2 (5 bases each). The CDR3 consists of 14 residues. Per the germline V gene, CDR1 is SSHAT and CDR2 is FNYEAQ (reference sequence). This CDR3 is CASSLGRGANEQYF. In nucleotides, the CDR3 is TGTGCTAGCAGCTTAGGTAGAGGGGCAAACGAGCAGTACTTC. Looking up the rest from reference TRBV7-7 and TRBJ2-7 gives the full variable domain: GAGVSQSPRYKVTKRGQDVTLRCDPISSHATLYWYQQALGQGPEFLTYFNYEAQPDKSGLPSDRFSAERPEGSISTLTIQRTEQRDSAMYRCASSLGRGANEQYFGPGTRLTVT.

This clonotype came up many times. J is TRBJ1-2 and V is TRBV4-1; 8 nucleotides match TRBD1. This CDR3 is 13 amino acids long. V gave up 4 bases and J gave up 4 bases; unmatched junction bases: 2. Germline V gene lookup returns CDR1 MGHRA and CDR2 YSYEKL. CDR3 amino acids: CASSPTGGYGYTF. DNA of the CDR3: TGCGCCAGCAGCCCCACAGGGGGCTATGGCTACACCTTC.

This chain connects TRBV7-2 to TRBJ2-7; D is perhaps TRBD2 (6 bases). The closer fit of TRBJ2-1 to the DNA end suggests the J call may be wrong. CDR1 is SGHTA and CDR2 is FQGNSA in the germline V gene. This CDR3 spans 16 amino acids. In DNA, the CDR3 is TGTGCCAGCAGCTTATACGCCACGGGACTGGCAAATGAGCAGTTCTTC. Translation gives CASSLYATGLANEQFF.

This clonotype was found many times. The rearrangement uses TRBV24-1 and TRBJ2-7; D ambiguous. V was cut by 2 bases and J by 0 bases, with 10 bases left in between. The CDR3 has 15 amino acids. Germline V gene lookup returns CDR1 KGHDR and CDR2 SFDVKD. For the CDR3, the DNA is TGTGCCACCAGTGATTCAAGACTGAGCTCCTACGAGCAGTACTTC. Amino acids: CATSDSRLSSYEQYF.

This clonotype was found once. The CDR3 reads CASSFPGDEQYF. DNA for the CDR3: TGTGCCAGCAGTTTCCCAGGGGACGAGCAGTACTTC. The chain joins TRBV12-3 or TRBV12-4 to TRBJ2-1, with a tentative D call TRBD1 (6 bases). Matching the DNA end better, TRBJ2-7 makes the J call doubtful. The CDR3 covers 12 residues.

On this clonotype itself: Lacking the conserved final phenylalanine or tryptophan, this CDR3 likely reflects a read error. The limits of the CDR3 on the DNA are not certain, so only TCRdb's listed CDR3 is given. This CDR3 is CASGHSQLADLAPTSSTS. The genes are TRBV5-8 and TRBJ2-7. The CDR3 length equals 18 residues, ends included. Germline assignment: CDR1 SGHTS and CDR2 YDEGEE.